Sequencing of this TCR beta chain was carried out in a study of blood T cell repertoires in COVID-19. Clones were sequenced by immunoSEQ multiplex PCR, and TCRdb holds only the in-frame ones, with some missing. The sample has roughly 52,000 clones, around 90% seen once. The germline gives CDR1 MNHNS, CDR2 SASEGT. Trimming removed 2 bases at V and 5 bases at J, with 12 bases between. The CDR3 totals 14 residues. The sample taken for sequencing was peripheral blood. This receptor was taken from a woman at least 80 years old with acute or convalescent COVID-19. The chain has TRBV6-1 and TRBJ1-1, with a tentative D call TRBD1 (6 bases). In DNA form, the CDR3 reads TGTGCCAGCAGTGAAAGGTCCACAGGGACTGAAGCTTTCTTT. It specifies CASSERSTGTEAFF.